In this sample, the clone carrying this TCR beta chain turned up once. Its specificity is unknown. With 60 Vbeta and 13 Jbeta primers, the PCR was carried out. Original analysis: It was a later analysis that counted roughly 80 million unique TCR beta chains, of which 9 million to 13 million were shared. Using immunoSEQ multiplex PCR, the repertoire was profiled, and TCRdb retains in-frame clones only, with some absent. V and J calls and clone size are given by that table; D and trimming were obtained from the DNA. The sample shows roughly 100,000 clones, around 80% of them seen only once. The data are from a study of cytomegalovirus exposure and HLA in healthy donors. At the level of the study: A prior study identified just under 120 million unique TCR beta sequences from about 180 million T cells.

General observations from the study: It is likely that the observed cluster of highly shared sequence variants was a sequencing artifact. In a later analysis, donors in an Asian-associated ancestry cluster reportedly had fewer N-insertions in productive TCRs than the cohort mean.

The germline CDR1 and CDR2 sequences are SGHRS and YFSETQ. This CDR3 is built from 14 residues. V lost 6 bases and J lost 3; bases outside the gene matches: 7. The TCR sequence derives from a man aged 25 to 40 in good health and CMV-seronegative. This chain joins TRBV5-1 and TRBJ2-3, with 7 nucleotides matching TRBD2. Material for sequencing was PBMCs. CDR3 amino acids: CASKPSGLTDTQYF. The CDR3 DNA reads TGCGCCAGCAAACCTAGCGGCCTTACAGATACGCAGTATTTT.